These T cell receptor beta chains were read from a single sample in a study of identical twins. In TCRdb, the 5' RACE reads were re-called with MiXCR into one record per CDR3 protein. Of 500,000 to 550,000 distinct CDR3 sequences listed, 20% to 25% were seen once; the top ten hold approximately 0.5%. This sample was shared with a second study, whose subject was yellow fever vaccine responses in identical twins.

The sequenced material came from CD4+ T cells sorted from blood. The receptors were sampled from a woman between 18 and 29 years old in good health. CDR3s include the opening cysteine and the closing phenylalanine or tryptophan. Each record gives: clone size, V gene, D gene, J gene, CDR3 protein, CDR3 DNA. A D gene is named only where the DNA matches it firmly. For some rows the clone size is stated as once, few or many, or as a class when expanded; others skip it.

>few|TRBV28|.|TRBJ1-2
CASSLRLGGYTF
TGTGCCAGCAGTTTACGTCTGGGTGGCTACACCTTC
>few|TRBV12-3/TRBV12-4|.|TRBJ2-3
CASRSTQGFTDTQYF
TGTGCCAGCAGGTCGACTCAGGGGTTTACAGATACGCAGTATTTT
>few|TRBV12-3/TRBV12-4|.|TRBJ1-1
CATRGRTNTEAFF
TGTGCCACCCGGGGACGGACTAACACTGAAGCTTTCTTT
>.|TRBV7-9|.|TRBJ1-2
CASSLSRVEGYTF
TGTGCCAGCAGCTTATCTAGGGTAGAAGGCTACACCTTC
>few|TRBV5-6|.|TRBJ1-1
CASSLRKNTEAFF
TGTGCCAGCAGCTTGCGCAAGAACACTGAAGCTTTCTTT
>.|TRBV24-1|.|TRBJ2-1
CATSDPVGTAYNEQFF
TGTGCCACCAGTGATCCGGTTGGTACAGCCTACAATGAGCAGTTCTTC
>.|TRBV28|.|TRBJ2-4
CASTWGRKNIQYF
TGTGCCAGCACTTGGGGCAGGAAAAACATTCAGTACTTC
>.|TRBV24-1|TRBD2|TRBJ2-1
CATSDPLTSGNSYNEQFF
TGTGCCACCAGTGACCCCTTGACTAGCGGGAATTCCTACAATGAGCAGTTCTTC
>.|TRBV12-3/TRBV12-4|.|TRBJ2-5
CASSPGGGGQETQYF
TGTGCCAGCAGCCCGGGAGGAGGGGGGCAAGAGACCCAGTACTTC
>few|TRBV20-1|TRBD1|TRBJ2-1
CSARETGTVLLFF
TGCAGTGCTAGAGAGACTGGGACAGTTCTTCTGTTCTTC
>.|TRBV19|TRBD1|TRBJ2-5
CASSFSQGAGETQYF
TGTGCCAGTAGTTTTTCACAGGGGGCGGGGGAGACCCAGTACTTC
>.|TRBV19|.|TRBJ1-1
CASSHRNTEAFF
TGTGCCAGTAGTCACCGGAACACTGAAGCTTTCTTT
>.|TRBV29-1|TRBD1|TRBJ2-2
CSAQGQGATTGELFF
TGCAGCGCCCAGGGACAGGGGGCTACCACCGGGGAGCTGTTTTTT
>few|TRBV6-5|.|TRBJ1-1
CASRRPNTEAFF
TGTGCCAGCCGACGCCCGAACACTGAAGCTTTCTTT
>few|TRBV12-3/TRBV12-4|TRBD2|TRBJ2-1
CASRSGGPREQFF
TGTGCCAGCAGAAGCGGGGGCCCTCGGGAGCAGTTCTTC
>.|TRBV6-5|.|TRBJ2-6
CASRPNVLTF
TGTGCCAGCAGACCGAACGTCCTGACTTTC
>few|TRBV5-1|.|TRBJ1-2
CASSLGGFSNSYGYTF
TGCGCCAGCAGCTTGGGGGGCTTCTCCAATAGCTATGGCTACACCTTC
>.|TRBV28|TRBD1|TRBJ1-1
CASSTGTVRGAFF
TGTGCCAGCAGTACTGGGACAGTGCGTGGGGCTTTCTTT
>.|TRBV4-2|.|TRBJ1-2
CASSQEMATSYGYTF
TGTGCCAGCAGCCAAGAAATGGCCACAAGTTATGGCTACACCTTC
>.|TRBV20-1|.|TRBJ1-2
CSARDPAVSGGYGYTF
TGCAGTGCTAGAGATCCGGCCGTCTCGGGGGGATATGGCTACACCTTC
>few|TRBV7-8|.|TRBJ2-7
CASSLRSPSVRPYEQYF
TGTGCCAGCAGCTTACGTTCCCCTAGTGTTAGACCTTACGAGCAGTACTTC
>once|TRBV20-1|TRBD2|TRBJ2-1
CSARVFSGNDEQFF
TGCAGTGCTAGAGTATTTAGCGGGAACGATGAGCAGTTCTTC
>few|TRBV9|.|TRBJ2-3
CASSVDRDPPDTQYF
TGTGCCAGCAGCGTAGACAGGGACCCGCCGGATACGCAGTATTTT
>.|TRBV7-3|TRBD2|TRBJ2-1
CASSFQGLAGGYNEQFF
TGTGCCAGCAGCTTCCAAGGACTAGCGGGAGGCTACAATGAGCAGTTCTTC
>.|TRBV20-1|TRBD2|TRBJ2-3
CSARNLAGMTDTQYF
TGCAGTGCTAGAAATCTAGCGGGGATGACAGATACGCAGTATTTT
>.|TRBV20-1|TRBD2|TRBJ2-1
CSASRRGGGRVNEQFF
TGCAGTGCTAGTCGTCGGGGCGGCGGGAGGGTGAATGAGCAGTTCTTC
>few|TRBV9|.|TRBJ2-7
CASSVLGSSPYNEQYF
TGTGCCAGCAGCGTATTAGGCAGCTCTCCCTATAACGAGCAGTACTTC
>many|TRBV12-3/TRBV12-4|.|TRBJ2-1
CASSLSLTRDEQFF
TGTGCCAGCAGTTTATCCCTAACCAGGGATGAGCAGTTCTTC
>.|TRBV20-1|TRBD2|TRBJ2-3
CSARLASGRASTDTQYF
TGCAGTGCTAGATTGGCTAGCGGGAGGGCTAGCACAGATACGCAGTATTTT
>few|TRBV4-2|TRBD1|TRBJ2-1
CASSQAGTGKNEQFF
TGTGCCAGCAGCCAAGCCGGGACAGGTAAAAATGAGCAGTTCTTC
>few|TRBV5-1|.|TRBJ2-7
CASSLSRSPNEQYF
TGCGCCAGCAGCCTCTCTCGGAGTCCCAACGAGCAGTACTTC
>.|TRBV12-5|.|TRBJ2-1
CASGLVVSRGAGEQFF
TGTGCTAGTGGTTTGGTCGTAAGTAGGGGGGCCGGCGAGCAGTTCTTC
>few|TRBV5-1|.|TRBJ1-2
CASRPWATLDYGYTF
TGCGCCAGCAGGCCCTGGGCCACTCTTGACTATGGCTACACCTTC
>.|TRBV27|.|TRBJ2-3
CASSIMGGSTDTQYF
TGTGCCAGCTCCATCATGGGTGGCAGCACAGATACGCAGTATTTT
>.|TRBV5-5|.|TRBJ2-7
CASSPNHFYEQYF
TGTGCCAGCAGCCCAAACCACTTCTACGAGCAGTACTTC
>many|TRBV20-1|.|TRBJ1-3
CSANRGNTIYF
TGCAGTGCTAACAGGGGAAACACCATATATTTT
>few|TRBV12-3/TRBV12-4|TRBD2|TRBJ2-2
CASSHQGLAGERGPGELFF
TGTGCCAGCAGTCATCAGGGATTAGCGGGAGAGAGGGGCCCCGGGGAGCTGTTTTTT
>few|TRBV24-1|TRBD2|TRBJ2-2
CATSVPSGSLYTGELFF
TGTGCCACCAGTGTACCTAGCGGGAGTTTGTACACCGGGGAGCTGTTTTTT
>.|TRBV2|TRBD1|TRBJ2-1
CASAEDRGLVNEQFF
TGTGCCAGCGCTGAAGACAGGGGGCTAGTCAATGAGCAGTTCTTC
>few|TRBV6-1|.|TRBJ2-1
CASSKGASRFNEQFF
TGTGCCAGCAGTAAAGGGGCCTCACGTTTCAATGAGCAGTTCTTC
>few|TRBV10-3|.|TRBJ1-2
CAITFDRLGYGYTF
TGTGCCATCACCTTTGACAGGTTGGGCTATGGCTACACCTTC